This TCR beta chain was recorded in a study of cytomegalovirus exposure and HLA in healthy donors. Per the germline V gene, CDR1 is MDHEN and CDR2 is SYDVKM. CDR3 size: 16 residues. The ends lost 3 bases at V and 6 bases at J; junction bases unmatched: 13. The PCR made use of 60 Vbeta and 13 Jbeta primers. TCRdb keeps only in-frame clones here, not all; method: immunoSEQ multiplex PCR. The table lists about 190,000 clones, 85% to 90% of them singletons. Healthy bone marrow donors supplied every sample. The sequenced material came from PBMCs. This sequence joins TRBV28 and TRBJ2-5; 7 positions match TRBD2. This TCR came from a man aged 25 to 40 in good health and CMV-seronegative. The CDR3 sequence is CASSFGPGGGGKTQYF. Written as DNA, the CDR3 is TGTGCCAGCAGTTTCGGGCCGGGAGGAGGAGGGAAGACCCAGTACTTC.